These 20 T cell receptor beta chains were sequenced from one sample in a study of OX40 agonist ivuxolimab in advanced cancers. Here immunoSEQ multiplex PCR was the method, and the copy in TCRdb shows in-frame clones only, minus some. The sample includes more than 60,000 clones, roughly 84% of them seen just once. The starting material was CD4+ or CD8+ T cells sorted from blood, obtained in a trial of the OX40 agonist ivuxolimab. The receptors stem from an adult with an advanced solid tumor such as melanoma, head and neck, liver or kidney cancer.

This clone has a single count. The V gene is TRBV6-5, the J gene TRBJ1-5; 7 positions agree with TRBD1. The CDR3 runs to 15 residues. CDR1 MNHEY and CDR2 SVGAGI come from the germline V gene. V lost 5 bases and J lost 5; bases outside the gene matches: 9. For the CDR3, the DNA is TGTGCCAGCAGTGCCACGACAGGGTACGATCAGCCCCAGCATTTT. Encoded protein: CASSATTGYDQPQHF.

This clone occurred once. CDR3 sequence reads: CASSPPRGAGGELFF. The CDR3 DNA reads as TGTGCCAGCAGTCCCCCCAGGGGCGCCGGCGGGGAGCTGTTTTTT. This chain uses TRBV6-1 with TRBJ2-2, with D perhaps matching TRBD1 (6 bases). V lost 5 bases and J lost 7, with 17 bases in between. The length of the CDR3 is 15 residues. Germline CDR1 reads MNHNS; CDR2 reads SASEGT.

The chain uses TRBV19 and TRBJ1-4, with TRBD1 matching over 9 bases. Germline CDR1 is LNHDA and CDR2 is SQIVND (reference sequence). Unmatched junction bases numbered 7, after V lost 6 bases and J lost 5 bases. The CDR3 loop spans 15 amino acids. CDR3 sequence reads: CASRPSTGGNEKLFF. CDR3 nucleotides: TGTGCCAGTAGGCCCTCGACAGGGGGAAATGAAAAACTGTTTTTT.

The DNA of the CDR3 is TGTGCCAGCTGTTATTCACAGGCCTACAATGAGCAGTTCTTC. Its protein product is CASCYSQAYNEQFF. The V gene is TRBV6-1, the J gene TRBJ2-1; the D gene is possibly TRBD1 (5 bases). Between the trimmed V and J ends, which lost 8 bases and 2 bases, there was a span of 13 bases. The CDR3 is 14 residues long. CDR1 and CDR2 (germline): MNHNS, SASEGT.

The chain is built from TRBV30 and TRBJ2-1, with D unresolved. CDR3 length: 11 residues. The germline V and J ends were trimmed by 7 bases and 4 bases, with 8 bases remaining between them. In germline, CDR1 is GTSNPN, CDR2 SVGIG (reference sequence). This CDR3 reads CAYNGYNEQFF. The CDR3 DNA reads TGTGCCTACAACGGATACAATGAGCAGTTCTTC.

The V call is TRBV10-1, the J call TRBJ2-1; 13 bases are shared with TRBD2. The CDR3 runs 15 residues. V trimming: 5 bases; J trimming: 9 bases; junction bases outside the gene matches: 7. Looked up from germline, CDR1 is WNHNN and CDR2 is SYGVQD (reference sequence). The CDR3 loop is CASSRTSGSLGEQFF. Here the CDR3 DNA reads TGCGCCAGCAGTCGGACTAGCGGGAGCCTGGGTGAGCAGTTCTTC.

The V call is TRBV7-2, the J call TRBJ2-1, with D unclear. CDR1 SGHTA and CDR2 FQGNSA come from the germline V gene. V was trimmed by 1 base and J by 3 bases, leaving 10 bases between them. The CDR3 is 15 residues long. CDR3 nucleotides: TGTGCCAGCAGCTTAGAGACAACTCGCTACAATGAGCAGTTCTTC. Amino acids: CASSLETTRYNEQFF. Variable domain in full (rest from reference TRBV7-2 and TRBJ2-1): GAGVSQSPSNKVTEKGKDVELRCDPISGHTALYWYRQSLGQGLEFLIYFQGNSAPDKSGLPSDRFSAERTGGSVSTLTIQRTQQEDSAVYLCASSLETTRYNEQFFGPGTRLTVL.

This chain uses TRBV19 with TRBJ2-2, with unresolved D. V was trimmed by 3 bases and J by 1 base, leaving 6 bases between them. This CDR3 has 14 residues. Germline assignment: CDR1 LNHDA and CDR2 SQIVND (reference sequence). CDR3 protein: CASSMRMNTGELFF. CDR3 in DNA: TGTGCCAGTAGTATGAGAATGAACACCGGGGAGCTGTTTTTT.

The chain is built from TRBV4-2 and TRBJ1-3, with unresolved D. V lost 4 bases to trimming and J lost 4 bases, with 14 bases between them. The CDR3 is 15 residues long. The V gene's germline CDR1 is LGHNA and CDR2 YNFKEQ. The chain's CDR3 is CASSPDPLRGNTIYF. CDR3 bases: TGTGCCAGCAGCCCCGACCCACTCCGAGGAAACACCATATATTTT.

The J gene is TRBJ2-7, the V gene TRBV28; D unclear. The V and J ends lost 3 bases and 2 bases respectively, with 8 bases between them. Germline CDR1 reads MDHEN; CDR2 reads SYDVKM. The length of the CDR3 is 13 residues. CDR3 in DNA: TGTGCCAGCAGTTTCAGGCGACCCTACGAGCAGTACTTC. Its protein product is CASSFRRPYEQYF.

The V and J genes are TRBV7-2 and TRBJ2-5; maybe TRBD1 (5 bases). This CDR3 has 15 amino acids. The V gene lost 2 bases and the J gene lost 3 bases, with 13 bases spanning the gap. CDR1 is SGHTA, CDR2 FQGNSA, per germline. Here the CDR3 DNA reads TGTGCCAGCAGCTTACGCCAGGGTAAAAAAGAGACCCAGTACTTC. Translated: CASSLRQGKKETQYF.

DNA for the CDR3: TGTGCCAGCAGCTTGGAGGGCCGGGACAGCTACGAGCAGTACTTC. Encoded protein: CASSLEGRDSYEQYF. This rearrangement joins TRBV5-4 to TRBJ2-7; 7 nucleotides match TRBD1. With V trimmed by 0 bases and J by 3 bases, 6 bases remained unmatched. The CDR3 consists of 15 residues. CDR1 is SGHNT and CDR2 is YYREEE in the germline V gene (reference sequence).

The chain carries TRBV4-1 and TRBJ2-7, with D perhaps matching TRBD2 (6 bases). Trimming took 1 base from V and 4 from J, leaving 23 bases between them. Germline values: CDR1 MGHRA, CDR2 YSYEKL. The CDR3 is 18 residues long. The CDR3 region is CASSQGRGGSNLIYEQYF. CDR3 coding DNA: TGCGCCAGCAGCCAAGGGCGGGGCGGGTCGAACCTAATATACGAGCAGTACTTC.

CDR3 coding DNA: TGTGCCAGCAGCCGGGAGGGAAATTTGATTACAGATACGCAGTATTTT. Translating it yields CASSREGNLITDTQYF. The chain combines TRBV5-8 with TRBJ2-3, with 8 bases aligning to TRBD2. This CDR3 contains 16 residues. Trimming cost V 4 bases and J 3 bases; bases outside gene matches: 10. From germline, CDR1 is SGHTS and CDR2 YDEGEE.

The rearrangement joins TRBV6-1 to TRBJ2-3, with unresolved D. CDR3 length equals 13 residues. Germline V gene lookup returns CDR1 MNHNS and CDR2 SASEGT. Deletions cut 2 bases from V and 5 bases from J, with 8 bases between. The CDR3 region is CASSERSGDTQYF. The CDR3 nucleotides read TGTGCCAGCAGTGAACGATCGGGAGATACGCAGTATTTT.

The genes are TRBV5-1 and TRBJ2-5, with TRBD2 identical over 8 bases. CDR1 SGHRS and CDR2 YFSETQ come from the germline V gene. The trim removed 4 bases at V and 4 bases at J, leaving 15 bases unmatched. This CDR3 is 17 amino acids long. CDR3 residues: CASSRTQSGRGGETQYF. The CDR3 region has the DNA TGCGCCAGCAGCCGGACTCAAAGCGGGAGAGGAGGAGAGACCCAGTACTTC.

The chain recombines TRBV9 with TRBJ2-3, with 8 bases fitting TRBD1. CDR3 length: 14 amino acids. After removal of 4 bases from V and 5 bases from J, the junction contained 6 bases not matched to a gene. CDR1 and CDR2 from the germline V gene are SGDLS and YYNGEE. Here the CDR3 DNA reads TGTGCCAGCAGCACGTCAGGGGGCCTAGATACGCAGTATTTT. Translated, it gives CASSTSGGLDTQYF.

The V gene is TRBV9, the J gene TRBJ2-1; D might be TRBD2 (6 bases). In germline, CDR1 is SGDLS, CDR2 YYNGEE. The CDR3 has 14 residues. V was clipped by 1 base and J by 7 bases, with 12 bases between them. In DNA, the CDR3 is TGTGCCAGCAGCGTAATCGGGGACTTAAATGAGCAGTTCTTC. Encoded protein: CASSVIGDLNEQFF.

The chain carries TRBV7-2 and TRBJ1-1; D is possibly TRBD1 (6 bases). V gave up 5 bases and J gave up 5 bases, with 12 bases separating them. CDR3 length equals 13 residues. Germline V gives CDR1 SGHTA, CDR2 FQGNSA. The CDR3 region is CASSPDSRTEAFF. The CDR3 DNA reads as TGTGCCAGCAGCCCGGACAGTAGGACTGAAGCTTTCTTT.

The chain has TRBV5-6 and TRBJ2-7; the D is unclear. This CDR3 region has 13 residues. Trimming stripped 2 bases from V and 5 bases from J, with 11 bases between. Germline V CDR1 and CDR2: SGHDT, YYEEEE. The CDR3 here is CASSFGGLDEQYF. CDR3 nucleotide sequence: TGTGCCAGCAGCTTTGGCGGCCTGGACGAGCAGTACTTC. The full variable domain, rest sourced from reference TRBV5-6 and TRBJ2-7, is DAGVTQSPTHLIKTRGQQVTLRCSPKSGHDTVSWYQQALGQGPQFIFQYYEEEERQRGNFPDRFSGHQFPNYSSELNVNALLLGDSALYLCASSFGGLDEQYFGPGTRLTVT.